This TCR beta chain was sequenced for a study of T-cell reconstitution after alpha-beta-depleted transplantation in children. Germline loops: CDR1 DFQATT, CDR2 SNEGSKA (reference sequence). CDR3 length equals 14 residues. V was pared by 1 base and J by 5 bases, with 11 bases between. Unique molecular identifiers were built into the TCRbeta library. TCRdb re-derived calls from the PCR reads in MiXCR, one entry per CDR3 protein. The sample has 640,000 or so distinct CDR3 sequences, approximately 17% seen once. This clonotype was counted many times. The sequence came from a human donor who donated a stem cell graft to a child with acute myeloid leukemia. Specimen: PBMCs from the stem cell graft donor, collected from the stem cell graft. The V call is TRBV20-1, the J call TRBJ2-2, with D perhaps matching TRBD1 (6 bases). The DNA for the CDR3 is TGCAGTGCTAGAGCTATGCAGGGGACCGGGGAGCTGTTTTTT. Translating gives CSARAMQGTGELFF.